Reported below is one T cell receptor beta chain. Antigen: not known. Per sample, extraction of total RNA gave at least 5.5 micrograms in every case. This sample was taken from a study of blood T cells in healthy people across ages. General study points: No conclusive comparison of naive versus antigen-experienced cells was possible with unsorted PBMCs. Diversity of TCR beta per million T cells declined in a roughly linear way with age.

The use of a sample-barcoded 5' primer and a J-beta primer mix characterized a second PCR of about 7 to 12 cycles. A template-switch adaptor that had 12 random nucleotides put a tag on each cDNA molecule. TCRdb reprocessed the 5' RACE reads via MiXCR and lists one record per CDR3 protein. The profile shows about 1.4 million distinct CDR3 sequences, approximately 59% of them singletons. Sequenced: blood. This TCR was recovered from a man aged 18 to 35 in good health.

This chain's CDR3 is CSAGLATYNEQFF. DNA of the CDR3: TGCAGTGCTGGGCTAGCGACGTACAATGAGCAGTTCTTC. The rearrangement uses TRBV20-1 and TRBJ2-1, with a tentative D call TRBD2 (6 bases). With 5 bases removed from V and 4 bases from J, the gap between germline ends came to 12 bases. CDR1 and CDR2 (germline): DFQATT, SNEGSKA (reference sequence). The CDR3 totals 13 residues.